This record covers a single T cell receptor (beta chain). The antigen this receptor binds is unknown. Per-nucleotide qualities are absent, and no much larger clonotype sits a single base away. This sample is drawn from a study of T-cell memory formation after mild COVID-19 (dated by TCRdb to the early 2020s). About the study as a whole: TCR sequence clusters from the two donors were largely donor specific. Two young, previously healthy adult volunteers made up the cohort, one male and one female. In a couple of donors, T-cell clones that expanded and contracted after mild COVID-19 were tracked by sequencing TCRalpha and TCRbeta repertoires over time.

Findings and caveats that apply to the study as a whole: Some responding clones were found in pre-infection memory, which suggests that pre-existing cross-reactive memory T cells took part in the SARS-CoV-2 response. Clones contracting from day 15 to 85 had balanced CD4/CD8 phenotypes, while a second wave expanding from day 15 to 37 was biased towards CD4+. The study included only a couple of mild cases, and larger cohorts that include severe cases with pre-infection samples were judged to be necessary. SARS-CoV-2 specificity of the second-wave clones peaking on day 37 was not confirmed. Contracting CD4+ clones were located mainly in the CM and EM memory subsets, whereas CD8+ clones were found to be enriched in EMRA.

PBMCs were isolated by Ficoll-Paque density gradient centrifugation. The sample was run on an Illumina NovaSeq 6000. cDNA libraries for TCRalpha and TCRbeta were prepared by 5'RACE using constant-segment primers, with sample barcodes and unique molecular identifiers added. Trizol reagent was used to extract RNA from every sample. Amplification of the libraries took two PCR steps, and the second step added a second sample barcode plus Illumina TruSeq adapters. Libraries were sequenced on an Illumina NovaSeq with 2 x 150 bp paired-end reads. As for how the authors treated the data: The reads were demultiplexed and collapsed into UMI-guided consensus sequences using migec v1.2.7. Using mixcr v2.1.11, UMI consensuses were aligned to TRA and TRB V and J templates and then assembled into clonotypes. Expanded or contracted clonotypes were those called significant by both edgeR and NoisET, with noise models trained on biological replicates. For edgeR calls, a false discovery rate-adjusted p below 0.01 and a log2 fold-change threshold of 1 were applied. As an exploratory analysis of dynamics, max-normalized trajectories of the 1000 most abundant clonotypes were examined by PCA with hierarchical clustering. Separately sequenced CD4+ and CD8+ repertoires were used to assign the CD4 or CD8 phenotype of responding clones. Clones were called with MiXCR by TCRdb after fastp trimmed the public reads at Q25, and only in-frame beta chains were retained. Merged by CDR3 protein, the rows form single entries marked with the most common genes and DNA. TCRdb's processing, not the authors' own work, is the source of the V and J calls. Recorded for this sample are hundreds of thousands of distinct CDR3 sequences; 15% to 20% of them occurred a single time. Jointly, the top ten make up roughly an eighth of the sample.

The sequenced sample was PBMCs or a T cell subset sorted from them (not recorded which). The clonotype originates from an adult woman who had mild COVID-19 (a few samples of this study predate the infection). The sample titles of this study are shuffled in the database, so cell type and time point are left out; the donor was told from shared clones.

The DNA is as follows: TGTGCCTGGACTCGAATCGGGACAGCCTATGGCTACACCTTC. Its translation reads: CAWTRIGTAYGYTF. The sequence is built from TRBV30 and TRBJ1-2; 7 bases in between match TRBD1. V loses 4 bases at its end and J loses 4 bases; junction bases beyond the gene matches: 9. The CDR3 contains 14 residues, cysteine and phenylalanine counted. Only CDR3 DNA remains: 42 bases, in frame from the first base. The germline V gene (reference sequence) provides CDR1 GTSNPN and CDR2 SVGIG.